Each of the 29 T cell receptor beta chains below was sequenced from the same sample in a study of T cells in women clearing cervical HPV infection. Repertoires were generated with immunoSEQ multiplex PCR, while TCRdb's copy carries only in-frame clones and drops some. In all, the sample yields 40,000 or so clones. The source material was blood buffy coat. The origin of the receptors is a woman aged 18 to 75 with a cervical HPV16 infection that either progressed to CIN3+ or cleared (not recorded which).

A remark on this clone: The CDR3 is cut off 3 residues early in the read; its end comes from the germline J gene. The chain combines TRBV7-2 with TRBJ1-2, with D perhaps TRBD1 (5 bases). This CDR3 is 14 amino acids long. V lost 1 base and J lost 4, with 10 bases in between. CDR1 is SGHTA, CDR2 FQGNSA, per germline. The CDR3 here is CASSLGQNAYGYTF. Partial CDR3 DNA: TGTGCCAGCAGCTTAGGACAGAACGCCTATGGC.

With regard to this clone: The read stops 3 residues short of the end of the CDR3; the missing end is completed from the germline J gene. V is TRBV19 and J is TRBJ2-4, with TRBD1 matching over 11 bases. Per germline, CDR1 LNHDA and CDR2 SQIVND (reference sequence). The CDR3 extends over 14 amino acids. The CDR3 DNA, read in part, is TGTGCCAGTAGTATCGGGACAGGGGGTTTTGGT. Protein sequence: CASSIGTGGFG. The full-length CDR3 reads as CASSIGTGGFGQYF.

Incomplete CDR3 DNA: TGTGCCAGCAGCTTTACTACAGGGGGCGACGAG. Translated, it gives CASSFTTGGDE. The whole CDR3 protein is CASSFTTGGDEQYF. This chain joins TRBV7-6 and TRBJ2-7; 9 nucleotides match TRBD1. With the read ending 3 residues before the CDR3 end, the germline J gene is used to fill in that end. Germline CDR1 reads SGHVS; CDR2 reads FNYEAQ. V trimming: 3 bases; J trimming: 5 bases; junction bases outside the gene matches: 5. CDR3 size: 14 residues. Full variable domain (remainder filled in from reference TRBV7-6 and TRBJ2-7): GAGVSQSPRYKVTKRGQDVALRCDPISGHVSLYWYRQALGQGPEFLTYFNYEAQQDKSGLPNDRFSAERPEGSISTLTIQRTEQRDSAMYRCASSFTTGGDEQYFGPGTRLTVT.

Points on this clone: The CDR3 end lies 3 residues beyond the end of the read and is filled in from the germline J gene. V is TRBV20-1 and J is TRBJ2-4; 8 nucleotides align to TRBD1. There are 14 residues in the CDR3. CDR1 DFQATT and CDR2 SNEGSKA come from the germline V gene (reference sequence). The CDR3: CSAQGQEIQETQYF. Incomplete CDR3 DNA: TGCAGTGCCCAGGGACAGGAGATCCAAGAGACT.

As for this clone: The read stops 3 residues short of the end of the CDR3; the missing end is completed from the germline J gene. J is TRBJ1-5 and V is TRBV20-1, with 8 bases identical to TRBD1. The CDR3 is 14 amino acids. Unmatched junction bases numbered 7, after V lost 4 bases and J lost 5 bases. In germline, CDR1 is DFQATT, CDR2 SNEGSKA (reference sequence). CDR3: CSATPDRADQPQHF. CDR3 bases read: TGCAGTGCTACGCCGGACAGGGCCGATCAGCCC.

A note on this clone: The read ends 3 residues shy of where the CDR3 ends; the end is completed using the germline J gene. V is TRBV7-2 and J is TRBJ2-3; 12 bases agree with TRBD2. This CDR3 region has 14 residues. The germline gives CDR1 SGHTA, CDR2 FQGNSA. V dropped 4 bases and J dropped 5; count of bases not matched to a gene: 1. CDR3: CASSSSGGGDTQYF. The covered CDR3 bases are TGTGCCAGCAGCTCTAGCGGGGGGGGAGATACG.

Of note for this clone: The sequence runs out 3 residues before the end of the CDR3; the remainder is reconstructed from the germline J gene. The chain uses TRBV4-1 and TRBJ2-3; 7 bases map to TRBD2. J gave up 0 bases and V 5 bases, and 5 bases lay outside the gene matches. The CDR3 spans 15 residues. Germline V lookup: CDR1 MGHRA, CDR2 YSYEKL. This CDR3 is CASSSRGGSTDTQYF. CDR3 bases read: TGCGCCAGCAGCTCGCGCGGGGGTAGCACAGATACG.

About this clone: The read falls 3 residues short of the CDR3 end, and the missing part is taken from the germline J gene. The rearrangement uses TRBV2 and TRBJ1-2; D unresolved. Germline CDR1 and CDR2: SNHLY and FYNNEI. Between the trimmed V and J ends, which lost 0 bases and 3 bases, there was a span of 11 bases. This CDR3 has 15 amino acids. CDR3 bases read: TGTGCCAGCAGTGAAGCAGGCGGGGATCACTATGGC. As protein: CASSEAGGDHYG. The CDR3 reads in full as CASSEAGGDHYGYTF. The full variable domain, in which reference TRBV2 and TRBJ1-2 provide the parts outside the CDR3, is EPEVTQTPSHQVTQMGQEVILRCVPISNHLYFYWYRQILGQKVEFLVSFYNNEISEKSEIFDDQFSVERPDGSNFTLKIRSTKLEDSAMYFCASSEAGGDHYGYTFGSGTRLTVV.

Points on this clone: Read sequence stops 3 residues before the CDR3 end, and the germline J gene provides the missing end. V is TRBV30 and J is TRBJ1-2; D ambiguous. Germline V gene sequence: CDR1 GTSNPN, CDR2 SVGIG (reference sequence). This CDR3 contains 12 residues. CDR3 DNA (partial): TGTGCCTGGAGATCAGGAAACAATGAC. Translating it yields CAWRSGNND. The entire CDR3 reads CAWRSGNNDYTF.

Comments on this clone: Read data end 3 residues before the CDR3 end; the end is taken from the germline J gene. The genes are TRBV20-1 and TRBJ1-2; 8 bases map to TRBD1. This CDR3 comprises 15 residues. After removal of 3 bases from V and 4 bases from J, the junction contained 10 bases not matched to a gene. Germline lookup yields CDR1 DFQATT and CDR2 SNEGSKA (reference sequence). Incomplete CDR3 DNA: TGCAGTGCTAGTTCGGGACAGGTCGAAGGCTATGGC. It yields the protein CSASSGQVEGYG. The complete CDR3 protein is CSASSGQVEGYGYTF.

CDR3 bases read: TGCAGTGCTAGATCGAATGTCGGGGGGCACAACGAG. It yields the protein CSARSNVGGHNE. The entire CDR3 protein reads CSARSNVGGHNEQYF. V and J are TRBV20-1 and TRBJ2-7; D may be TRBD2 (7 bases). The CDR3 end falls 3 residues outside the read, so it is completed with the germline J gene. Germline lookup yields CDR1 DFQATT and CDR2 SNEGSKA (reference sequence). Trimming took 2 bases from V and 5 from J, leaving 19 bases between them. The CDR3 totals 15 residues.

Partial CDR3 DNA: TGTGCCAGCAGGCCGCGGGGAAACACC. Amino acid sequence: CASRPRGNT. In full, the CDR3 is CASRPRGNTIYF. The V gene is TRBV2, the J gene TRBJ1-3; D call uncertain. The read stops 3 residues short of the end of the CDR3; the missing end is completed from the germline J gene. V dropped 6 bases and J dropped 4 bases, with 7 bases sitting between them. This CDR3 is 12 amino acids long. Germline V lookup: CDR1 SNHLY, CDR2 FYNNEI.

Remarks on this clone: Sequencing ends 3 residues short of the CDR3 end; the germline J gene provides the rest. V and J are TRBV7-7 and TRBJ2-2, with a weak D call TRBD2 (5 bases). V lost 2 bases to trimming and J lost 5 bases, with 12 bases between them. This CDR3 region has 15 residues. Germline loops: CDR1 SSHAT, CDR2 FNYEAQ (reference sequence). CDR3 DNA (partial): TGTGCCAGCAGCTTAAGAGACTACTATACCGGGGAG. Translating gives CASSLRDYYTGE. The whole CDR3 region reads CASSLRDYYTGELFF.

Comments on this clone: Different DNA sequences within this sample yield the same CDR3. CDR3 bases read: TGTGCCAGCAGTGGGGGCGGCGATTATGGC. Amino acids: CASSGGGDYG. The whole CDR3 protein reads CASSGGGDYGYTF. The rearrangement joins TRBV6-1 to TRBJ1-2, with D tentatively TRBD1 (5 bases). The CDR3 end lies 3 residues beyond the end of the read and is filled in from the germline J gene. Trimming took off 4 bases at V and 5 bases at J, with 11 bases between the two ends. The CDR3 has 13 residues. CDR1 and CDR2 from the germline V gene are MNHNS and SASEGT.

Worth noting for this clone: The read falls 3 residues short of the CDR3 end, and the missing part is taken from the germline J gene. J is TRBJ2-7 and V is TRBV2, with 11 bases lining up with TRBD2. The CDR3 has 13 residues. Germline V lookup: CDR1 SNHLY, CDR2 FYNNEI. Trimming cost V 9 bases and J 2 bases; bases outside gene matches: 3. The CDR3 loop reads CASLSGGAYEQYF. The sequenced CDR3 bases are TGTGCCAGTCTTAGCGGGGGGGCCTACGAG. Full variable domain (outside the CDR3, taken from reference TRBV2 and TRBJ2-7): EPEVTQTPSHQVTQMGQEVILRCVPISNHLYFYWYRQILGQKVEFLVSFYNNEISEKSEIFDDQFSVERPDGSNFTLKIRSTKLEDSAMYFCASLSGGAYEQYFGPGTRLTVT.

Of note for this clone: The CDR3 extends 3 residues past the end of the read, so its final part is completed from the germline J gene. This chain connects TRBV19 to TRBJ2-3; TRBD2 agrees at 9 bases. From germline, CDR1 is LNHDA and CDR2 SQIVND (reference sequence). The CDR3 spans 15 residues. The CDR3 protein is CASKVSGRSRETQYF. CDR3 DNA (partial): TGTGCCAGTAAGGTTAGCGGGAGATCGCGAGAGACG.

To note about this clone: The CDR3 end falls 3 residues outside the read, so it is completed with the germline J gene. This chain joins TRBV7-9 and TRBJ2-3; TRBD1 matches at 8 bases. The length of the CDR3 is 15 residues. From germline, CDR1 is SEHNR and CDR2 FQNEAQ (reference sequence). V shed 5 bases and J 4 bases; nucleotides not matched to a gene: 8. The covered CDR3 bases are TGTGCCAGCAGCCCAGGGGGCGCGTTGGCAGATACG. This gives the protein CASSPGGALADT. The CDR3 reads in full as CASSPGGALADTQYF. The whole variable domain, remainder taken from reference TRBV7-9 and TRBJ2-3, is DTGVSQNPRHKITKRGQNVTFRCDPISEHNRLYWYRQTLGQGPEFLTYFQNEAQLEKSRLLSDRFSAERPKGSFSTLEIQRTEQGDSAMYLCASSPGGALADTQYFGPGTRLTVL.

For this clone: The read terminates 3 residues ahead of where the CDR3 ends, so the germline J gene completes it. This chain uses TRBV20-1 with TRBJ2-3; a possible D gene is TRBD2 (6 bases). This CDR3 region has 16 residues. Germline CDR1 and CDR2: DFQATT and SNEGSKA (reference sequence). The V end was cut by 0 bases, the J end by 0 bases, with 13 bases between. The CDR3 sequence: CSARDSSRGSTDTQYF. The covered CDR3 bases are TGCAGTGCTAGAGATAGCTCGCGGGGTAGCACAGATACG.

Comment on this clone: The read is 3 residues too short to cover the CDR3 end, so that end is filled in from the germline J gene. This rearrangement joins TRBV30 to TRBJ2-2, with D possibly matching TRBD1 (5 bases). Germline V gives CDR1 GTSNPN, CDR2 SVGIG (reference sequence). The CDR3 length is 17 residues. CDR3 DNA (partial): TGTGCCTGGAGTGTACCCAGGGCAGGGAAGTCTAATGAAAAG. Translating gives CAWSVPRAGKSNEK. The whole CDR3 sequence is CAWSVPRAGKSNEKLFF.

About this clone: The read stops 3 residues short of the end of the CDR3; the missing end is completed from the germline J gene. J is TRBJ2-7 and V is TRBV5-1; 10 bases map to TRBD2. The CDR3 spans 14 residues. The junction had 4 bases not matched to a gene; V was cut back by 4 bases and J by 3 bases. CDR1 and CDR2 (germline): SGHRS, YFSETQ. CDR3 region: CASSRTSGNYEQYF. The part of the CDR3 DNA that was read is TGCGCCAGCAGCCGGACTAGCGGAAACTACGAG.

Note on this clone: The sequence runs out 3 residues before the end of the CDR3; the remainder is reconstructed from the germline J gene. This chain links TRBV20-1 with TRBJ1-2; D is undetermined. Deletions cut 6 bases from V and 4 bases from J, with 9 bases between. The CDR3 has 11 amino acids. Germline CDR1 DFQATT, CDR2 SNEGSKA (reference sequence). CDR3 residues: CSAGLLYGYTF. The CDR3 DNA, read in part, is TGCAGTGCCGGACTGCTCTATGGC.

Points on this clone: The read falls 3 residues short of the CDR3 end, and the missing part is taken from the germline J gene. This chain connects TRBV10-1 to TRBJ2-2; no clear D. The CDR3 covers 14 residues. The ends were cut back, 4 bases at V and 0 bases at J, with 6 bases in the middle. CDR1 is WNHNN and CDR2 is SYGVQD in the germline V gene (reference sequence). The CDR3 bases that were read are TGCGCCAGCAGTGTATCCCCGAACACCGGGGAG. Translation: CASSVSPNTGE. The entire CDR3 is CASSVSPNTGELFF.

The CDR3 here is CAWSGGGINEQFF. The covered CDR3 bases are TGTGCCTGGAGTGGGGGGGGAATCAATGAG. The chain is built from TRBV30 and TRBJ2-1, with 7 bases matching TRBD2. The read finishes 3 residues shy of the CDR3 end, and the germline J gene is used to complete it. The CDR3 runs 13 residues. CDR1 GTSNPN and CDR2 SVGIG come from the germline V gene (reference sequence). The V segment lost 1 base and the J segment 6 bases; nucleotides outside the gene matches: 3.

Concerning this clone: The CDR3 goes on 3 residues after the read ends, and that part is filled in from the germline J gene. V and J are TRBV7-9 and TRBJ2-7, with TRBD2 identical over 7 bases. The V gene end was trimmed by 5 bases and the J gene end by 5 bases; junction bases not matched to a gene: 9. The CDR3 spans 14 residues. The germline V gene has CDR1 SEHNR and CDR2 FQNEAQ (reference sequence). Incomplete CDR3 DNA: TGTGCCAGCAGCCTTAGCGGGCCTGAGGACGAG. Translation: CASSLSGPEDE. The entire CDR3 protein reads CASSLSGPEDEQYF.

As to this clone: Read sequence stops 3 residues before the CDR3 end, and the germline J gene provides the missing end. The V and J genes are TRBV20-1 and TRBJ2-7; 11 positions match TRBD2. V dropped 5 bases and J dropped 1; count of bases not matched to a gene: 16. Germline V lookup: CDR1 DFQATT, CDR2 SNEGSKA (reference sequence). The CDR3 contains 18 residues. The CDR3: CSAPAWTSGLTLSYEQYF. The sequenced CDR3 bases are TGCAGTGCTCCCGCGTGGACTAGCGGGCTAACCCTTTCCTACGAG.

With respect to this clone: The CDR3 goes on 3 residues after the read ends, and that part is filled in from the germline J gene. The chain combines TRBV30 with TRBJ2-2; D remains ambiguous. The V gene lost 0 bases and the J gene lost 5 bases, with 13 bases spanning the gap. From germline, CDR1 is GTSNPN and CDR2 SVGIG (reference sequence). This CDR3 is built from 15 residues. The CDR3 spells CAWSVQQSLTGELFF. CDR3 DNA (partial): TGTGCCTGGAGTGTACAACAATCCCTGACCGGGGAG.

As for this clone: The read halts 3 residues ahead of the CDR3 end, with the missing end drawn from the germline J gene. The chain combines TRBV19 with TRBJ2-1; the match to TRBD1 covers 10 bases. Losses at the gene ends were 6 bases for V and 7 bases for J; bases not matched to a gene: 3. Germline CDR1 reads LNHDA; CDR2 reads SQIVND (reference sequence). The CDR3 is 13 amino acids. The CDR3 loop is CASRTGGGNEQFF. The DNA read from the CDR3 is TGTGCCAGTAGGACAGGGGGCGGAAATGAG.

Points on this clone: The CDR3 end is not reached by the read, which stops 3 residues before it; the germline J gene fills it in. This sequence joins TRBV15 and TRBJ1-5; no reliable D call. CDR3 length equals 13 residues. CDR1 and CDR2 (germline): LNHNV, YYDKDF (reference sequence). Trimming cost V 2 bases and J 9 bases, with 11 bases left between them. The CDR3 sequence is CATSRQREGPQHF. The sequenced part of the CDR3 DNA is TGTGCCACCAGCAGACAGAGAGAGGGGCCC.

Regarding this clone: The DNA ends 3 residues before the CDR3 does, and the rest of the CDR3 is filled in from the germline J gene. The V and J genes are TRBV10-2 and TRBJ2-7; 9 bases map to TRBD2. CDR3 length: 16 residues. Germline V gene sequence: CDR1 WSHSY, CDR2 SAAADI. The V segment lost 6 bases and the J segment 2 bases; nucleotides outside the gene matches: 11. The DNA read from the CDR3 is TGCGCCAGCAGCCCAACGGGGGCTAGCGGGGCCTACGAG. This sequence encodes CASSPTGASGAYE. The full CDR3 reads CASSPTGASGAYEQYF.